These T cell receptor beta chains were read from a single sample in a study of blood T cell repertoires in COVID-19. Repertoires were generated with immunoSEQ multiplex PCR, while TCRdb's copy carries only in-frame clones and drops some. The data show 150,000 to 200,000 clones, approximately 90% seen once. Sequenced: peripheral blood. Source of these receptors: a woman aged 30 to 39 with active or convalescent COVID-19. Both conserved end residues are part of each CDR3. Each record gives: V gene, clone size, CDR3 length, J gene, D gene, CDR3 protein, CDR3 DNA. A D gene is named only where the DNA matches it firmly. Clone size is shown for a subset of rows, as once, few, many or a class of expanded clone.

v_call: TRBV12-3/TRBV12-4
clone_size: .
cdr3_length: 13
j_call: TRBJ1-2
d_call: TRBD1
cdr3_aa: CASSKGTGKGYTF
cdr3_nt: TGTGCCAGCAGTAAAGGGACAGGGAAGGGCTACACCTTC

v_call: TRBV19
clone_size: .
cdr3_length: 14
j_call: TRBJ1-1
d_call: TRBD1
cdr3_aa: CASSIFRGSTEAFF
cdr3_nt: TGTGCCAGTAGTATTTTCAGGGGGAGTACTGAAGCTTTCTTT

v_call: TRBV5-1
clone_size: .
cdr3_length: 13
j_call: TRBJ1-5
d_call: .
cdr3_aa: CASAAGVNQPQHF
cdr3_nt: TGCGCCAGCGCGGCGGGGGTAAATCAGCCCCAGCATTTT

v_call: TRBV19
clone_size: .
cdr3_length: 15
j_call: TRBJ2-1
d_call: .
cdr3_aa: CASSPPRQIYNEQFF
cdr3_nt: TGTGCCAGTAGTCCACCGCGACAGATTTACAATGAGCAGTTCTTC

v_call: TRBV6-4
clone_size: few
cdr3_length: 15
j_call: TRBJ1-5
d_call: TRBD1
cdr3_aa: CASSDGGTGNQPQHF
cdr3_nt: TGTGCCAGCAGTGACGGCGGGACAGGGAATCAGCCCCAGCATTTT

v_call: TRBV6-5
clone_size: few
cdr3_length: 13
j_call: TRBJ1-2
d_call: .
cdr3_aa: CASSSGRGYGYTF
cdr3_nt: TGTGCCAGCAGTTCTGGACGGGGTTATGGCTACACCTTC

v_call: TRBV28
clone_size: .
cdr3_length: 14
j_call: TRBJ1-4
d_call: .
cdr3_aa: CASSPDTINEKLFF
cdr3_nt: TGTGCCAGCAGCCCGGACACAATTAATGAAAAACTGTTTTTT

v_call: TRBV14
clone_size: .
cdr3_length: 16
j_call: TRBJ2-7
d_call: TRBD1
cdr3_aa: CASSQDEGQGTYEQYF
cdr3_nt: TGTGCCAGCAGCCAAGATGAGGGACAGGGGACCTACGAGCAGTACTTC

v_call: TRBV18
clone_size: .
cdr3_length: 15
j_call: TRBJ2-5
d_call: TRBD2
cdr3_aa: CASFKTSGGEKTQYF
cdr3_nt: TGTGCCAGCTTCAAGACTAGCGGGGGTGAAAAGACCCAGTACTTC

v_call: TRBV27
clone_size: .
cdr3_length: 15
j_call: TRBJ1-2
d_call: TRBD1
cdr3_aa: CASSVDRGITGGYTF
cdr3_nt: TGTGCCAGCAGTGTGGACAGGGGGATTACGGGGGGCTACACCTTC

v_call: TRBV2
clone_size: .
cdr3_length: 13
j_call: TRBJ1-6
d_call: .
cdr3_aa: CASRQETHSPLHF
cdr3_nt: TGTGCCAGCAGGCAGGAAACCCATTCACCCCTCCACTTT

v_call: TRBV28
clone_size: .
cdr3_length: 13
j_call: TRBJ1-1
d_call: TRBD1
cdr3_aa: CASTYRGRTEAFF
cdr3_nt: TGTGCCAGCACGTACAGGGGAAGAACTGAAGCTTTCTTT

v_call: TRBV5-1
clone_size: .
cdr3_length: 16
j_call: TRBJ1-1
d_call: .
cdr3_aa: CASSLSPWGPDTEAFF
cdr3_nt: TGCGCCAGCAGCTTGTCTCCGTGGGGGCCTGACACTGAAGCTTTCTTT

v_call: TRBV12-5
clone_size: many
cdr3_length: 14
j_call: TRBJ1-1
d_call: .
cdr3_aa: CASAKVSMNTEAFF
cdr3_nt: TGTGCTAGTGCCAAAGTTAGTATGAACACTGAAGCTTTCTTT

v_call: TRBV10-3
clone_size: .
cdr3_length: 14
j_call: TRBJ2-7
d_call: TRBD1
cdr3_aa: CAIMADRGQVEQYF
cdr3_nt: TGTGCCATCATGGCGGACAGGGGGCAAGTCGAGCAGTACTTC

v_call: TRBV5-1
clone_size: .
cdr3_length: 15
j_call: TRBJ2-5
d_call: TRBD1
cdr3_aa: CASSFFGTGLETQYF
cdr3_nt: TGCGCCAGCAGCTTCTTCGGGACAGGGTTAGAGACCCAGTACTTC

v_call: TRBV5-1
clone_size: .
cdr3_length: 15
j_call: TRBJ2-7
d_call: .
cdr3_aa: CASSPQGLSSYEQYF
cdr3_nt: TGCGCCAGCAGCCCTCAGGGTCTTAGCTCCTACGAGCAGTACTTC

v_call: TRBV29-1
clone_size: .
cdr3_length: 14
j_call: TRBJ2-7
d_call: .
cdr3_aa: CSVEGGRRPYEQYF
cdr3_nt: TGCAGCGTTGAAGGGGGGAGGAGGCCCTACGAGCAGTACTTC

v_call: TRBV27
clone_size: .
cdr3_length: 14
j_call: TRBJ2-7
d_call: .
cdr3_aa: CASSIKPVNYEQYF
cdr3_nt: TGTGCCAGCAGTATAAAGCCCGTAAACTACGAGCAGTACTTC

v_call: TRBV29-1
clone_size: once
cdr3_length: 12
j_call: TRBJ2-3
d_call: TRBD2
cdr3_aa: CSVRTSGDTQYF
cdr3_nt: TGCAGCGTTCGGACTAGCGGAGATACGCAGTATTTT

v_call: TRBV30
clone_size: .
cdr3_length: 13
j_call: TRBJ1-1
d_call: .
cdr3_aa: CAWSKQPNTEAFF
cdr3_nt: TGTGCCTGGAGCAAACAGCCCAACACTGAAGCTTTCTTT

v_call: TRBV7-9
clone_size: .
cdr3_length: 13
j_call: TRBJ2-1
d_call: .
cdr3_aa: CASSNSGLNEQFF
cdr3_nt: TGTGCCAGCAGCAACAGCGGTCTCAATGAGCAGTTCTTC

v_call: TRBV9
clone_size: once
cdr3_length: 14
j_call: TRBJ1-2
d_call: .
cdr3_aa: CASSVAVFNYGYTF
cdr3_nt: TGTGCCAGCAGCGTAGCTGTTTTCAACTATGGCTACACCTTC

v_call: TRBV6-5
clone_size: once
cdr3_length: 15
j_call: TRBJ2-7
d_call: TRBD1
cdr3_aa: CASSYRGTGVGEQYF
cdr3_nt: TGTGCCAGCAGTTACAGAGGGACAGGGGTCGGCGAGCAGTACTTC

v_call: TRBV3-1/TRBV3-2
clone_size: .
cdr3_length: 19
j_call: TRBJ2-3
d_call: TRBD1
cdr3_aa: CASSLRQGASRLFADTQYF
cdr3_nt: TGTGCCAGCAGCCTTCGACAGGGGGCTAGTCGTCTTTTCGCAGATACGCAGTATTTT

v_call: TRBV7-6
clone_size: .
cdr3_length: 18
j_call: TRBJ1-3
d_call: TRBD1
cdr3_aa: CASSPTLPGQGSGSTIYF
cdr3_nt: TGTGCCAGCAGCCCGACATTGCCGGGACAGGGTTCAGGTAGCACCATATATTTT

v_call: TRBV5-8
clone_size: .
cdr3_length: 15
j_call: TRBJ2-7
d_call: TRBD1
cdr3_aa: CASSGGQRVNYEQYF
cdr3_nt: TGTGCCAGCAGCGGGGGACAGCGCGTGAACTACGAGCAGTACTTC

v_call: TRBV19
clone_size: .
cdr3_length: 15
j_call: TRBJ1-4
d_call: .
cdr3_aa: CASSGPFATNEKLFF
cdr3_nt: TGTGCCAGTAGTGGGCCGTTTGCAACTAATGAAAAACTGTTTTTT

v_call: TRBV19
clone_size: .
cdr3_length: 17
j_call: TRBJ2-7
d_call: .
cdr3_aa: CASSTTPTGARGNEQYF
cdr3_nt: TGTGCCAGTAGTACGACCCCGACAGGTGCCAGGGGAAACGAGCAGTACTTC

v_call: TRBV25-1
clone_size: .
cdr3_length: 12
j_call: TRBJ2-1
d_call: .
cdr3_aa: CASSPQEEAEFF
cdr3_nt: TGTGCCAGCAGTCCCCAAGAGGAAGCGGAGTTCTTC

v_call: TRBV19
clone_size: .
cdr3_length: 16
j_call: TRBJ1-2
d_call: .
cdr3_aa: CASSTSRTVSNYGYTF
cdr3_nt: TGTGCCAGTAGTACCTCCCGGACAGTTTCCAACTATGGCTACACCTTC